What follows are 14 T cell receptor beta chains derived from one specimen sequenced in a study of post-analysis software for immune sequencing data. Findings and caveats of the study: Controls had lower frequencies than patients of about 5 TRBV segments, which included TRBV5-6, TRBV5-1 and TRBV20-1.

Unique-molecular-identifier-tagged TCR beta cDNA libraries were used. Each CDR3 protein is one row after TCRdb ran MiXCR on the PCR reads. The sample lists about 540,000 distinct CDR3 sequences, approximately 34% occurring once. Their antigens are not known. The specimen was blood. The receptor set was obtained from a girl aged 2-17 years with multiple sclerosis.

CDR3 region: CASSLRKGLYF. The CDR3 bases are TGTGCCAGCAGCTTACGTAAGGGCTTGTACTTC. V usage is TRBV7-9 and J usage is TRBJ2-7; D gene ambiguous. Germline V gene sequence: CDR1 SEHNR, CDR2 FQNEAQ (reference sequence). V shed 2 bases and J shed 12 bases, with 11 bases lying between them. CDR3 length: 11 amino acids.

The chain couples TRBV20-1 to TRBJ1-5; tentatively, D is TRBD1 (5 bases). CDR1 is DFQATT, CDR2 SNEGSKA, per germline (reference sequence). This CDR3 has 14 residues. Deletions cut 6 bases from V and 2 bases from J, with 14 bases between. The CDR3 region is CSAPGQGRNQPQHF. The CDR3 bases are TGCAGTGCGCCAGGGCAGGGTCGCAATCAGCCCCAGCATTTT.

This clonotype has only a few counts. The V gene is TRBV10-3, the J gene TRBJ1-5, with 9 bases that match TRBD1. J was trimmed by 15 bases and V by 3 bases; bases with no gene match: 9. This CDR3 has 13 amino acids. CDR1 and CDR2 from the germline V gene are ENHRY and SYGVKD. In nucleotides, the CDR3 is TGTGCCATCAGTGAAACAGGGACAGGGACACGGCATTTT. Amino acid sequence: CAISETGTGTRHF.

This clonotype was counted at least ten times. The DNA of the CDR3 is TGTGCCAGCAGCTCCCAGGGACTAGCGGCAGATACGCAGTATTTT. It is translated as CASSSQGLAADTQYF. This chain connects TRBV7-2 to TRBJ2-3; 11 bases match TRBD2. The germline V gene has CDR1 SGHTA and CDR2 FQGNSA. This CDR3 region has 15 residues. Trimming cost V 4 bases and J 4 bases; bases outside gene matches: 4.

The V call is TRBV5-6, the J call TRBJ2-3; 12 positions agree with TRBD2. V was clipped by 3 bases and J by 0 bases; unmatched bases: 5. Per the germline V gene, CDR1 is SGHDT and CDR2 is YYEEEE. The CDR3 contains 17 residues. The CDR3 loop reads CASSSGGLAGSTDTQYF. The CDR3 nucleotides are TGTGCCAGCAGCTCCGGCGGACTAGCGGGGAGCACAGATACGCAGTATTTT.

This clonotype was observed a few times. This chain links TRBV10-3 with TRBJ1-4; D not certain. The CDR3 loop spans 16 amino acids. V lost 6 bases, J lost 0 bases, and 14 bases lay in between. From germline, CDR1 is ENHRY and CDR2 SYGVKD. CDR3 residues: CAISTTSGSTNEKLFF. The CDR3 nucleotides are TGTGCCATCAGCACGACGTCCGGATCAACTAATGAAAAACTGTTTTTT.

About this clonotype itself: At one boundary the junction diverges from the germline segment, which might be a read error. The V gene is TRBV4-1, the J gene TRBJ2-4; 8 bases line up with TRBD2. Germline values: CDR1 MGHRA, CDR2 YSYEKL. The CDR3 length is 18 residues. CDR3 loop: CASSQPREGGLAKNIQYF. The CDR3, as DNA: TGCGCCAGCAGCCAACCCCGGGAGGGAGGATTAGCCAAAAATATTCAGTACTTC.

The chain is built from TRBV10-3 and TRBJ2-1; D is uncertain. V was clipped by 8 bases and J by 0 bases, with 8 bases between them. The CDR3 sequence is 13 residues long. CDR1 and CDR2 (germline): ENHRY, SYGVKD. In DNA, the CDR3 is TGTGCCATCCACAGCTCCTCCTACAATGAGCAGTTCTTC. Its protein product is CAIHSSSYNEQFF.

This clonotype has just a few counts. The CDR3 loop is CASSPGGPNTEAFF. The CDR3, as DNA: TGTGCCAGCAGTCCCGGGGGACCGAACACTGAAGCTTTCTTT. The V and J genes are TRBV5-6 and TRBJ1-1; possibly TRBD1 for D (5 bases). Germline V gives CDR1 SGHDT, CDR2 YYEEEE. The CDR3 totals 14 residues. The V and J ends lost 5 bases and 1 base respectively, with 12 bases between them. The full variable domain, rest sourced from reference TRBV5-6 and TRBJ1-1, is DAGVTQSPTHLIKTRGQQVTLRCSPKSGHDTVSWYQQALGQGPQFIFQYYEEEERQRGNFPDRFSGHQFPNYSSELNVNALLLGDSALYLCASSPGGPNTEAFFGQGTRLTVV.

This clonotype was observed a handful of times. This rearrangement joins TRBV7-2 to TRBJ2-1, with D perhaps matching TRBD2 (6 bases). Trimming shortened V by 2 bases and J by 6 bases, and 17 bases separated the two germline ends. This CDR3 comprises 16 residues. From germline, CDR1 is SGHTA and CDR2 FQGNSA. The CDR3 here is CASSLLPRLVSNEQFF. CDR3 nucleotide sequence: TGTGCCAGCAGCTTATTACCCCGACTAGTGAGCAATGAGCAGTTCTTC.

The gene calls are TRBV20-1 and TRBJ1-1; D is ambiguous. Germline V gene lookup returns CDR1 DFQATT and CDR2 SNEGSKA (reference sequence). This CDR3 spans 13 amino acids. V was pared by 2 bases and J by 1 base, with 8 bases between. Written as DNA, the CDR3 is TGCAGTGCTAGAAACCACCGGAACACTGAAGCTTTCTTT. This translates into CSARNHRNTEAFF.

Only one count was recorded for this clonotype. A much larger clone lies one base from this, so it may be a read error. Here the CDR3 DNA reads TGCAGTGCCGCTGGGCCTTTGTTAAACAATGAGCAGTTCTTC. Residues: CSAAGPLLNNEQFF. The chain carries TRBV20-1 and TRBJ2-1; D unclear. The CDR3 consists of 14 residues. Trimming took off 6 bases at V and 5 bases at J, with 17 bases between the two ends. Germline lookup yields CDR1 DFQATT and CDR2 SNEGSKA (reference sequence).

The gene calls are TRBV9 and TRBJ2-7, with 12 positions matching TRBD2. The J call may be faulty, since TRBJ2-5 better matches the DNA end. The CDR3 length is 15 residues. The germline gives CDR1 SGDLS, CDR2 YYNGEE. CDR3 in amino acids: CASSPSGGARETQYF. DNA of the CDR3: TGTGCCAGCAGTCCTAGCGGGGGGGCACGTGAGACCCAGTACTTC.

J is TRBJ1-2 and V is TRBV7-2, with D perhaps TRBD1 (5 bases). Trimming stripped 3 bases from V and 10 bases from J, with 12 bases between. The V gene's germline CDR1 is SGHTA and CDR2 FQGNSA. CDR3 length equals 12 residues. The CDR3 region is CASSFTLGVYTF. CDR3 coding DNA: TGTGCCAGCAGCTTCACCCTGGGGGTCTACACCTTC.